This T cell receptor beta chain was recovered during a study of CD8 T cells in ankylosing spondylitis. General study findings and limits: Typical of ankylosing spondylitis blood, it appeared, was a TCR beta motif of roughly eight highly homologous variants. Relatively scarce in peripheral blood, disease-linked clones were CD8+. A number of the motif variants had already been described in reactive arthritis synovial fluid and blood. The study looked at matched synovial fluid samples from ankylosing spondylitis patients. Disease-linked clones were reported to be significantly enriched there.

Quantitative 5'-RACE was performed with molecular barcodes, and it yielded the TCR beta libraries. TCRdb used MiXCR to reprocess the 5' RACE reads, holding one entry per CDR3 protein. This sample has around 390,000 distinct CDR3 sequences, with approximately 20% found just once. Notes on this clonotype: The antigen is unknown.

The V gene lost 2 bases and the J gene lost 5 bases, with 12 bases spanning the gap. Germline CDR1 and CDR2: KGHSH and LQKENI. The CDR3 runs to 14 residues. Sequencing used blood, either unsorted or a sorted T cell fraction (not recorded which). The chain links TRBV18 to TRBJ1-1, with no clear D. This TCR derives from a male donor with ankylosing spondylitis. CDR3 sequence: CASSPGQLGTEAFF. For the CDR3, the DNA is TGTGCCAGCTCACCAGGCCAGCTTGGTACTGAAGCTTTCTTT. Full variable domain (rest looked up from reference TRBV18 and TRBJ1-1): NAGVMQNPRHLVRRRGQEARLRCSPMKGHSHVYWYRQLPEEGLKFMVYLQKENIIDESGMPKERFSAEFPKEGPSILRIQQVVRGDSAAYFCASSPGQLGTEAFFGQGTRLTVV.